The source of this TCR beta chain is a study of blood T cell repertoires in COVID-19. Looking at the study overall: Collection of acute and convalescent COVID-19 samples took place in the United States, Italy and Spain. PBMCs, B-cell-depleted T cells, or T cells were the source of the cDNA or gDNA that made up the material.

The assay was immunoSEQ multiplex PCR, and TCRdb's table has in-frame clones only and misses some. Of 55,000 to 80,000 clones listed, roughly 75% were seen once; the top ten hold 12% to 15%. The specimen sequenced was peripheral blood. The sequence derives from a man between 60 and 75 years old with COVID-19, enrolled during active disease.

The CDR3 is CASSLGLRSGGSTDTQYF. DNA for the CDR3: TGTGCCAGCAGCTTAGGCCTAAGAAGCGGGGGTAGCACAGATACGCAGTATTTT. The chain links TRBV11-2 to TRBJ2-3, with 8 bases aligning to TRBD2. CDR3 length: 18 residues. The germline CDR1 and CDR2 sequences are SGHAT and FQNNGV. The V segment lost 1 base and the J segment 0 bases; nucleotides outside the gene matches: 9.